The clone carrying this T cell receptor (beta chain) occurred once. Sequencing was performed with immunoSEQ multiplex PCR; in TCRdb, only in-frame clones are kept and a portion is missing. Here the sample spans just under 65,000 clones, roughly four fifths being singletons. This entry is derived from a study of blood T cell repertoires in COVID-19. The receptor was isolated from a human donor in a cohort sampled during active COVID-19. The sequenced sample consisted of peripheral blood.

This chain's CDR3 is CASSVAQGPYEQYF. DNA of the CDR3: TGTGCCAGCAGCGTAGCTCAGGGTCCCTACGAGCAGTACTTC. The V gene is TRBV9, the J gene TRBJ2-7; D perhaps matches TRBD1 (5 bases). Between the trimmed V and J ends, which lost 0 bases and 2 bases, there was a span of 9 bases. CDR1 SGDLS and CDR2 YYNGEE come from the germline V gene. There are 14 residues in the CDR3.